This TCR beta chain was observed in a study of blood T cell repertoires in COVID-19. Source study methods: Reference gene primer amplification yielded estimated nucleated cell counts. The table came from immunoSEQ multiplex PCR; TCRdb's copy has only in-frame clones and leaves some out. V and J calls and clone size are copied from that table; D and trimming were computed from the DNA. The profile shows 350,000 to 550,000 clones, around 88% of them singletons. The CDR3 loop spans 16 amino acids. V trimming: 5 bases; J trimming: 5 bases; junction bases outside the gene matches: 9. CDR1 LNHDA and CDR2 SQIVND come from the germline V gene (reference sequence).

This sequence was found in a woman in her 30s with acute or convalescent COVID-19. The sequencing sample was made of peripheral blood. This chain uses TRBV19 with TRBJ2-5; 12 bases fit TRBD2. The CDR3 spells CASSPTSGGTRETQYF. Here the CDR3 DNA reads TGTGCCAGTAGTCCGACTAGCGGGGGAACCAGGGAGACCCAGTACTTC.